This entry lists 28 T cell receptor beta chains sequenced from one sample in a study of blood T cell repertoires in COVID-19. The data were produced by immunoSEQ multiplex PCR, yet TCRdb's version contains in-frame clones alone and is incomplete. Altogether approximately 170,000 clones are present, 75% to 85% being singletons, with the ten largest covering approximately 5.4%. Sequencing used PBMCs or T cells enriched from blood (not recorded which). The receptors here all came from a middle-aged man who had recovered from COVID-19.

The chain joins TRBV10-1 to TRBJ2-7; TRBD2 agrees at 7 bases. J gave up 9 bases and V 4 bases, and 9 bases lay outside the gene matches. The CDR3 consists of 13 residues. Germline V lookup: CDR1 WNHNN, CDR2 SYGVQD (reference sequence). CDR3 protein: CASSVTSDGGQYF. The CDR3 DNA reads TGCGCCAGCAGTGTCACTAGCGACGGAGGGCAGTACTTC.

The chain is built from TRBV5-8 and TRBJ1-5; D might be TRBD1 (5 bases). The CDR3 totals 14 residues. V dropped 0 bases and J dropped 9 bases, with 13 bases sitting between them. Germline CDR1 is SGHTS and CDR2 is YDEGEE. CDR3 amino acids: CASSLGQGIGPQHF. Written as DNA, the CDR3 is TGTGCCAGCAGCTTGGGGCAGGGAATTGGGCCCCAGCATTTT.

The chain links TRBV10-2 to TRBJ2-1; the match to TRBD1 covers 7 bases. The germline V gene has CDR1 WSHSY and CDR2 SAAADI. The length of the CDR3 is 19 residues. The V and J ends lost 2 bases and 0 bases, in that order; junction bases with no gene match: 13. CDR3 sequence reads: CASSEDGTVAFSSYNEQFF. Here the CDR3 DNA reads TGCGCCAGCAGTGAGGACGGGACAGTCGCCTTCAGCTCCTACAATGAGCAGTTCTTC.

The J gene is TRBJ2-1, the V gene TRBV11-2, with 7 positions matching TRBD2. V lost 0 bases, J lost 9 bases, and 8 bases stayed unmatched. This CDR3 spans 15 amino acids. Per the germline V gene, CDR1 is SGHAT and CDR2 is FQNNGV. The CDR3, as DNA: TGTGCCAGCAGCTTAGATTCGGGAGGTCCCGGTGAGCAGTTCTTC. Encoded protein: CASSLDSGGPGEQFF. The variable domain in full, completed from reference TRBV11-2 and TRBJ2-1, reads EAGVAQSPRYKIIEKRQSVAFWCNPISGHATLYWYQQILGQGPKLLIQFQNNGVVDDSQLPKDRFSAERLKGVDSTLKIQPAKLEDSAVYLCASSLDSGGPGEQFFGPGTRLTVL.

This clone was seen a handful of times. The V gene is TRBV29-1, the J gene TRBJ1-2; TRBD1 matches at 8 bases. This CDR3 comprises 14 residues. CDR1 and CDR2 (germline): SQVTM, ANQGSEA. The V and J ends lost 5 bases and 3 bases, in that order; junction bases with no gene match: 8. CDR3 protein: CSVTPGTGDYGYTF. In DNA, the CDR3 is TGCAGCGTTACTCCCGGGACAGGAGACTATGGCTACACCTTC. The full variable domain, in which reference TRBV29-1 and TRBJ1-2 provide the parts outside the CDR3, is SAVISQKPSRDICQRGTSLTIQCQVDSQVTMMFWYRQQPGQSLTLIATANQGSEATYESGFVIDKFPISRPNLTFSTLTVSNMSPEDSSIYLCSVTPGTGDYGYTFGSGTRLTVV.

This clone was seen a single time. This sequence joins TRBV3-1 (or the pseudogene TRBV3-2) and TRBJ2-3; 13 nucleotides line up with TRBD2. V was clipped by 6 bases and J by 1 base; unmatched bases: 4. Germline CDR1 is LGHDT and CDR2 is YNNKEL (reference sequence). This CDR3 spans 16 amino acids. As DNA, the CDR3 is TGTGCCAGCAGACTAGCGGGGGGGAGGGGCACAGATACGCAGTATTTT. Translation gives CASRLAGGRGTDTQYF.

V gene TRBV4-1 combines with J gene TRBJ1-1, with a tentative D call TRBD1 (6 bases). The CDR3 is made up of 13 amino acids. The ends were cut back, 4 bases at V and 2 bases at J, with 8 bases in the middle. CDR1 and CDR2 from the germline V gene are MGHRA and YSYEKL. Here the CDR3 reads CASSPQGNTEAFF. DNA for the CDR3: TGCGCCAGCAGCCCACAGGGTAACACTGAAGCTTTCTTT.

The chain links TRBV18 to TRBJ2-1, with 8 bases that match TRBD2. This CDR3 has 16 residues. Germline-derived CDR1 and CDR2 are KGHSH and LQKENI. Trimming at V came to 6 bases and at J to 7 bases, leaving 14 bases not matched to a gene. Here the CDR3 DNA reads TGTGCCAGCTCGCGCGGCCCGGGGGGGTCGGGAAATGAGCAGTTCTTC. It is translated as CASSRGPGGSGNEQFF.

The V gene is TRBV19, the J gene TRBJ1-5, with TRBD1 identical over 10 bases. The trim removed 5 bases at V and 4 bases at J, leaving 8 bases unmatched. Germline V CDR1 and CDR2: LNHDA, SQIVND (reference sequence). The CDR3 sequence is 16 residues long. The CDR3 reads CASSSLDRGWNQPQHF. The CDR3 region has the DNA TGTGCCAGTAGTTCGTTGGACAGGGGGTGGAATCAGCCCCAGCATTTT.

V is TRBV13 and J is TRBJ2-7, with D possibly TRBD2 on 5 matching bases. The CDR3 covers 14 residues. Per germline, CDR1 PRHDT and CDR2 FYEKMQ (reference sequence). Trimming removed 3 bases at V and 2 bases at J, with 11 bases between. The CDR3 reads CASSLTGSTYEQYF. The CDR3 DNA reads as TGTGCCAGCAGCTTGACGGGGTCCACCTACGAGCAGTACTTC.

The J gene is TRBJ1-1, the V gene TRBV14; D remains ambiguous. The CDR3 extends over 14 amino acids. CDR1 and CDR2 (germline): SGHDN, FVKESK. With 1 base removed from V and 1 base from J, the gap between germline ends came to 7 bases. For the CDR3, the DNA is TGTGCCAGCAGCCAAGGCCCAGGGAACACTGAAGCTTTCTTT. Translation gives CASSQGPGNTEAFF.

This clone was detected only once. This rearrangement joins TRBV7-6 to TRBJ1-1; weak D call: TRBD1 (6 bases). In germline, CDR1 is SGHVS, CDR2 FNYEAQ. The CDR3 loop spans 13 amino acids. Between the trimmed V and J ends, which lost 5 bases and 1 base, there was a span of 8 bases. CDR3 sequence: CASSPGQNTEAFF. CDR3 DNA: TGTGCCAGCAGCCCGGGACAGAACACTGAAGCTTTCTTT.

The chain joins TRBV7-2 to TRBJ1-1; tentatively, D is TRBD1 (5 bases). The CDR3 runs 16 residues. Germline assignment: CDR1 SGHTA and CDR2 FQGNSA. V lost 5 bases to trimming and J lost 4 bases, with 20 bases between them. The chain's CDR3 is CASSRLSSGLSTEAFF. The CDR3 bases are TGTGCCAGCAGCCGTCTTTCCTCAGGGCTGTCCACTGAAGCTTTCTTT.

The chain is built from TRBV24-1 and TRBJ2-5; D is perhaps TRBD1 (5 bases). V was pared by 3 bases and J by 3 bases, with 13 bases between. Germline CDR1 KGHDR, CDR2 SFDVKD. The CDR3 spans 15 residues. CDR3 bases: TGTGCCACCAGTGATACTAAAGACAGCAAAGAGACCCAGTACTTC. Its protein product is CATSDTKDSKETQYF.

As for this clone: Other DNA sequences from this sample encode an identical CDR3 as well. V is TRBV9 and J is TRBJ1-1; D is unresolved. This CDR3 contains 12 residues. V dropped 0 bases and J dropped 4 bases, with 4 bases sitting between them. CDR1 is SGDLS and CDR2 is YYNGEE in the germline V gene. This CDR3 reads CASSVAGTEAFF. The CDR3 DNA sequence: TGTGCCAGCAGCGTAGCGGGCACTGAAGCTTTCTTT.

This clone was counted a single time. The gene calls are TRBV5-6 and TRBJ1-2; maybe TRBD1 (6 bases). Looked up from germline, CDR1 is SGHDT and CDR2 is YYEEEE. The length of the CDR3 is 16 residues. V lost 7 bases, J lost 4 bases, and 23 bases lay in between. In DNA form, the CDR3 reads TGTGCCAGCGCTGAAACCGGGACACCAGAGCTCTATGGCTACACCTTC. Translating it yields CASAETGTPELYGYTF. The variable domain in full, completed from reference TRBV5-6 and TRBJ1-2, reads DAGVTQSPTHLIKTRGQQVTLRCSPKSGHDTVSWYQQALGQGPQFIFQYYEEEERQRGNFPDRFSGHQFPNYSSELNVNALLLGDSALYLCASAETGTPELYGYTFGSGTRLTVV.

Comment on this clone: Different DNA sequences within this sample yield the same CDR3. CDR3 amino acids: CASRRTGGTEAFF. As DNA, the CDR3 is TGTGCCAGCAGGCGGACAGGGGGCACTGAAGCTTTCTTT. V and J are TRBV6-5 and TRBJ1-1; TRBD1 agrees at 10 bases. The CDR3 totals 13 residues. V was clipped by 6 bases and J by 4 bases; unmatched bases: 2. Germline V lookup: CDR1 MNHEY, CDR2 SVGAGI.

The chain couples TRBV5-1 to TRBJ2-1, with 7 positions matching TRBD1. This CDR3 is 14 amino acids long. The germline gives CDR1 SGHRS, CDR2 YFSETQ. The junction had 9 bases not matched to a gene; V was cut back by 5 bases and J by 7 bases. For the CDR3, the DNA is TGCGCCAGCAGAGCTGAGGGGGCAATTAATGAGCAGTTCTTC. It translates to CASRAEGAINEQFF.

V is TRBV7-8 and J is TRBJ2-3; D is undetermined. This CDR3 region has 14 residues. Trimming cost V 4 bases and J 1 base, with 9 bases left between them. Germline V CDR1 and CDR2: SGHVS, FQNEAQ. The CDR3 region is CASSYDWGTDTQYF. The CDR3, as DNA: TGTGCCAGCAGCTATGACTGGGGCACAGATACGCAGTATTTT.

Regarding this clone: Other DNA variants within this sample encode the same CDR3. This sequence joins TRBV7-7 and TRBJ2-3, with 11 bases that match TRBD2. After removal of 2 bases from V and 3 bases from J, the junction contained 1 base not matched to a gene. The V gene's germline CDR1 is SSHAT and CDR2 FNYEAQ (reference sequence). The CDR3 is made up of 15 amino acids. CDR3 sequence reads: CASSLSSGGTDTQYF. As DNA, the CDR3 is TGTGCCAGCAGCTTATCTAGCGGGGGGACAGATACGCAGTATTTT.

The CDR3 is CAISEGQGANQPQHF. The CDR3, as DNA: TGTGCCATCAGTGAGGGACAGGGGGCGAATCAGCCCCAGCATTTT. The chain links TRBV10-3 to TRBJ1-5, with 11 bases lining up with TRBD1. Germline V gene lookup returns CDR1 ENHRY and CDR2 SYGVKD. The V and J ends lost 2 bases and 4 bases, in that order; junction bases with no gene match: 1. This CDR3 is built from 15 residues.

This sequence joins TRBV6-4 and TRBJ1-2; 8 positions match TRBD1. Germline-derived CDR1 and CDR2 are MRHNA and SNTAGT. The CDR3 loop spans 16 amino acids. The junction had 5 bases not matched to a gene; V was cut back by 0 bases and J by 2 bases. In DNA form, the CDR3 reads TGTGCCAGCAGTGACTCAAGTCGGGACAGGAACTATGGCTACACCTTC. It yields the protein CASSDSSRDRNYGYTF.

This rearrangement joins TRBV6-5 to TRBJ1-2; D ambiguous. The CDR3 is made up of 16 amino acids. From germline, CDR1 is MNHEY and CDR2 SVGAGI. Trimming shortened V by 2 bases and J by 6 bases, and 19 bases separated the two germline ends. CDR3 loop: CASSYRAGRVENGYTF. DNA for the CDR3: TGTGCCAGCAGTTACCGAGCGGGAAGGGTAGAGAATGGCTACACCTTC.

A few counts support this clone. CDR3 in DNA: TGCAGCGCAGGACAGATTATGAACACTGAAGCTTTCTTT. Amino acids: CSAGQIMNTEAFF. The rearrangement uses TRBV29-1 and TRBJ1-1, with D perhaps TRBD1 (6 bases). Trimming cost V 7 bases and J 0 bases, with 12 bases left between them. This CDR3 has 13 amino acids. Per the germline V gene, CDR1 is SQVTM and CDR2 is ANQGSEA.

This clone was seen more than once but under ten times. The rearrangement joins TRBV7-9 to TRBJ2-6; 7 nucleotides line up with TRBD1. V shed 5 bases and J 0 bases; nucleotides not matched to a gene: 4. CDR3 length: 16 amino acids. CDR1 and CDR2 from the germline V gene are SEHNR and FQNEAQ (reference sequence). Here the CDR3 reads CASSIQGLSGANVLTF. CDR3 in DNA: TGTGCCAGCAGCATACAGGGGCTCTCTGGGGCCAACGTCCTGACTTTC.

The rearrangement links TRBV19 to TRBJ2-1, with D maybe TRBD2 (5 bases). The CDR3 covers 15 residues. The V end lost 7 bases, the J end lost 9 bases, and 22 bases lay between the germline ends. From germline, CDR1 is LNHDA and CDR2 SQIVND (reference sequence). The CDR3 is CASTPGVGRRREQFF. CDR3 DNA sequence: TGTGCCAGTACCCCCGGAGTGGGCCGGAGGCGTGAGCAGTTCTTC.

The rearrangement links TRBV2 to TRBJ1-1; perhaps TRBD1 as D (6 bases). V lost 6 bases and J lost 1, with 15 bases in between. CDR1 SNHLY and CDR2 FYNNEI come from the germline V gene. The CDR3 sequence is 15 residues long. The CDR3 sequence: CASSGRGGGNTEAFF. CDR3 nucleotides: TGTGCCAGCAGCGGTCGAGGGGGGGGGAACACTGAAGCTTTCTTT. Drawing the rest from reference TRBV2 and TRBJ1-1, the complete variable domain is EPEVTQTPSHQVTQMGQEVILRCVPISNHLYFYWYRQILGQKVEFLVSFYNNEISEKSEIFDDQFSVERPDGSNFTLKIRSTKLEDSAMYFCASSGRGGGNTEAFFGQGTRLTVV.

The CDR3 nucleotides read TGTGCCCTTCTCGGTCCCCCCCTCCACTTT. This sequence encodes CALLGPPLHF. The chain employs TRBV21-1 and TRBJ1-6. TRBV21-1 is a listed pseudogene. The CDR3 consists of 10 residues.